These T cell receptor beta chains were read from a single sample in a study of T cell repertoires in cytomegalovirus infection. TCRdb re-analysed the reads in MiXCR, keeping a single row per CDR3 protein. The data show some 300,000 distinct CDR3 sequences, roughly an eighth seen once. Sequencing was carried out using PBMCs. The receptors derive from a human donor in good health (CMV status not recorded). Some clones in this sample may be carry-over from other donors' samples. CDR3s include the opening cysteine and the closing phenylalanine or tryptophan. A D gene is named only where the DNA matches it firmly. Clone sizes are given selectively: once, few, many, or a class where the clone is expanded.

>TRBJ2-7|-|TRBV7-2|many
CASSLNPLAGTYEQYF
TGTGCCAGCAGCTTAAACCCCTTGGCGGGGACCTACGAGCAGTACTTC
>TRBJ2-5|-|TRBV5-6|few
CASTPREARIHQETQYF
TGTGCCAGCACCCCCCGCGAGGCTCGAATTCACCAAGAGACCCAGTACTTC
>TRBJ1-1|-|TRBV5-1|-
CASRPDSYTEAFF
TGCGCCAGCAGACCAGACAGTTACACTGAAGCTTTCTTT
>TRBJ1-6|TRBD1|TRBV20-1|-
CSATGQLSSYNSPLHF
TGCAGTGCTACGGGACAGCTGAGCTCCTATAATTCACCCCTCCACTTT
>TRBJ2-1|-|TRBV5-4|many
CASSRPKAEQFF
TGTGCCAGCAGCCGCCCTAAGGCGGAGCAGTTCTTC
>TRBJ2-1|-|TRBV5-1|-
CASSFDSMNNEQFF
TGCGCCAGCAGCTTTGACTCGATGAACAATGAGCAGTTCTTC
>TRBJ2-1|-|TRBV7-3|many
CASSFGSGNNEQFF
TGTGCCAGCAGCTTCGGTTCCGGGAACAATGAGCAGTTCTTC
>TRBJ2-1|TRBD2|TRBV6-1|many
CASSLILAGGLDEQFF
TGTGCCAGCAGTTTAATTCTAGCGGGGGGGCTTGATGAGCAGTTCTTC
>TRBJ2-1|TRBD1|TRBV7-8|many
CASSPRQGSSYNEQFF
TGTGCCAGCAGTCCAAGACAGGGTAGCTCCTACAATGAGCAGTTCTTC
>TRBJ2-1|-|TRBV9|many
CASSPLGSYNEQFF
TGTGCCAGCAGCCCCCTTGGCTCCTACAATGAGCAGTTCTTC
>TRBJ1-2|TRBD1|TRBV20-1|-
CSARTGLGGYTF
TGCAGTGCTAGGACAGGGTTGGGTGGCTACACCTTC
>TRBJ1-1|-|TRBV20-1|-
CSASSVNTEAFF
TGCAGTGCTAGTTCGGTGAACACTGAAGCTTTCTTT
>TRBJ2-4|-|TRBV29-1|-
CSVALGATLAKNIQYF
TGCAGCGTCGCCCTAGGGGCTACCTTAGCCAAAAACATTCAGTACTTC
>TRBJ2-5|-|TRBV5-1|-
CASSLASNSQETQYF
TGCGCCAGCAGCTTGGCCTCTAACAGTCAAGAGACCCAGTACTTC
>TRBJ1-2|TRBD1|TRBV4-1|many
CASSQVRISGQGMRNYGYTF
TGCGCCAGCAGCCAAGTCCGGATATCGGGACAGGGTATGAGGAACTATGGCTACACCTTC
>TRBJ1-1|-|TRBV12-3/TRBV12-4|-
CASSFVGLDTEAFF
TGTGCCAGCAGTTTTGTGGGACTGGACACTGAAGCTTTCTTT
>TRBJ1-1|-|TRBV5-5|few
CASSNLQRTPRTEAFF
TGTGCCAGCAGCAACCTCCAGAGGACTCCACGCACTGAAGCTTTCTTT
>TRBJ2-7|TRBD1|TRBV11-3|few
CASSNRGPPYEQYF
TGTGCCAGCAGCAACAGGGGTCCGCCCTACGAGCAGTACTTC
>TRBJ2-7|-|TRBV5-4|few
CASSLKGDITYEQYF
TGTGCCAGCAGCTTGAAGGGGGACATAACGTACGAGCAGTACTTC
>TRBJ1-4|-|TRBV5-1|many
CASSSQGSGTNEKLFF
TGCGCCAGCAGCTCGCAGGGATCGGGAACTAATGAAAAACTGTTTTTT
>TRBJ1-2|-|TRBV23-1|few
CASSQSEGVGYTF
TGCGCCAGCAGTCAATCGGAAGGGGTTGGCTACACCTTC
>TRBJ2-2|TRBD1|TRBV5-4|few
CASSFQQGDTGELFF
TGTGCCAGCAGCTTTCAACAGGGGGACACCGGGGAGCTGTTTTTT